Listed below are T cell receptor beta chains from one sample, sequenced in a study of response to subunit inactivated influenza vaccine. TCRdb recomputed calls from the RT-PCR reads with MiXCR, one row per CDR3 protein. Among around 530,000 distinct CDR3 sequences, about 15% were seen once, and the ten largest hold around 3%. Here the sequenced sample was CD4+ T cells sorted from PBMCs, taken less than 30 months after vaccination. Source of these receptors: a man aged 45-69 years who received an inactivated influenza vaccine. The CDR3 runs from the conserved cysteine through the conserved F or W. Fields, in order: D gene, J gene, clone size, V gene, CDR3 length, CDR3 protein, CDR3 DNA. D genes are given only for firm matches. For some rows the clone size is stated as once, few or many, or as a class when expanded; others skip it.

d_call: .; j_call: TRBJ2-1; clone_size: .; v_call: TRBV7-2; cdr3_length: 13; cdr3_aa: CASSPGRNNEQFF; cdr3_nt: TGTGCCAGCAGCCCTGGACGGAACAATGAGCAGTTCTTC
d_call: .; j_call: TRBJ2-1; clone_size: many; v_call: TRBV5-1; cdr3_length: 14; cdr3_aa: CASSRLEANNEQFF; cdr3_nt: TGCGCCAGCAGTCGACTAGAGGCCAACAATGAGCAGTTCTTC
d_call: .; j_call: TRBJ1-1; clone_size: few; v_call: TRBV10-3; cdr3_length: 15; cdr3_aa: CAISDRVDHSTEAFF; cdr3_nt: TGTGCCATCAGTGACAGGGTCGATCATTCCACTGAAGCTTTCTTT
d_call: TRBD1; j_call: TRBJ1-1; clone_size: few; v_call: TRBV7-2; cdr3_length: 14; cdr3_aa: CASRDARGLTEAFF; cdr3_nt: TGTGCCAGCCGTGATGCGAGGGGGCTTACTGAAGCTTTCTTT
d_call: .; j_call: TRBJ2-3; clone_size: .; v_call: TRBV25-1; cdr3_length: 17; cdr3_aa: CASSEYSGSLSTDTQYF; cdr3_nt: TGTGCCAGCAGTGAATATAGTGGCTCACTTAGCACAGATACGCAGTATTTT
d_call: .; j_call: TRBJ2-1; clone_size: few; v_call: TRBV5-1; cdr3_length: 16; cdr3_aa: CASSLGSGGTYNEQFF; cdr3_nt: TGCGCCAGCAGCTTGGGGTCCGGGGGTACATACAATGAGCAGTTCTTC
d_call: TRBD1; j_call: TRBJ2-1; clone_size: .; v_call: TRBV20-1; cdr3_length: 16; cdr3_aa: CSAYRGTGSRINEQFF; cdr3_nt: TGCAGTGCCTACAGGGGGACAGGATCAAGGATCAATGAGCAGTTCTTC
d_call: TRBD1; j_call: TRBJ1-4; clone_size: .; v_call: TRBV15; cdr3_length: 16; cdr3_aa: CATSRDYRGTNEKLFF; cdr3_nt: TGTGCCACCAGCAGAGACTACAGGGGCACTAATGAAAAACTGTTTTTT
d_call: .; j_call: TRBJ2-1; clone_size: .; v_call: TRBV5-1; cdr3_length: 16; cdr3_aa: CASSLGSGSSYNEQFF; cdr3_nt: TGCGCCAGCAGCTTGGGTAGCGGAAGCTCCTACAATGAGCAGTTCTTC
d_call: .; j_call: TRBJ2-1; clone_size: .; v_call: TRBV6-2/TRBV6-3; cdr3_length: 14; cdr3_aa: CASGRGAINNEQFF; cdr3_nt: TGTGCCAGCGGGAGGGGGGCCATAAACAATGAGCAGTTCTTC
d_call: .; j_call: TRBJ2-1; clone_size: few; v_call: TRBV19; cdr3_length: 16; cdr3_aa: CASFGMTESSYNEQFF; cdr3_nt: TGTGCCAGTTTTGGGATGACCGAAAGCTCCTACAATGAGCAGTTCTTC
d_call: .; j_call: TRBJ1-1; clone_size: .; v_call: TRBV9; cdr3_length: 16; cdr3_aa: CASSVGGGLGFTEAFF; cdr3_nt: TGTGCCAGCAGCGTAGGGGGGGGCCTGGGTTTCACTGAAGCTTTCTTT
d_call: TRBD2; j_call: TRBJ2-1; clone_size: .; v_call: TRBV11-3; cdr3_length: 15; cdr3_aa: CASSLGAGGPSEQFF; cdr3_nt: TGTGCCAGCAGCTTAGGTGCGGGAGGCCCCAGCGAGCAGTTCTTC
d_call: TRBD2; j_call: TRBJ2-3; clone_size: few; v_call: TRBV20-1; cdr3_length: 15; cdr3_aa: CSASPPSGRVDTQYF; cdr3_nt: TGCAGTGCTAGCCCCCCTAGCGGGAGGGTAGATACGCAGTATTTT